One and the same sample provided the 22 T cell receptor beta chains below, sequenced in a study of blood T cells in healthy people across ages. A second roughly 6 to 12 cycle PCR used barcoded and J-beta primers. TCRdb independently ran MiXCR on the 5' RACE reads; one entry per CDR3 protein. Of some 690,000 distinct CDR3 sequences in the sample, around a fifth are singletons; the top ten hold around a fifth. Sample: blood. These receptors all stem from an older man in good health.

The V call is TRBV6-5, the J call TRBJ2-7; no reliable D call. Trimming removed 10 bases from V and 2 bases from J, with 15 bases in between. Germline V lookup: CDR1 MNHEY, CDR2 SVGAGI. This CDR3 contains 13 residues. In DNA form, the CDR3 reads TGTGCCACCACCGCTCATTCCACCTACGAGCAGTACTTC. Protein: CATTAHSTYEQYF.

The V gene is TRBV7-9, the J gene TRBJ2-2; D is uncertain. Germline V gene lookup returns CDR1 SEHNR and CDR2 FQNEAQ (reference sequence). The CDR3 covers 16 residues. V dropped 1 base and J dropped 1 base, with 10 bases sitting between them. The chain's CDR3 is CASSLEIQQNTGELFF. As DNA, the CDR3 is TGTGCCAGCAGCTTAGAAATACAGCAGAACACCGGGGAGCTGTTTTTT.

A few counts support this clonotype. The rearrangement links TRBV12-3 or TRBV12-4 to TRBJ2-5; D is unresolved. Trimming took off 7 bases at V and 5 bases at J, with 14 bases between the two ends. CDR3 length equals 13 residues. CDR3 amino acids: CASTVRLGETQYF. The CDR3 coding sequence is TGTGCCAGCACCGTTAGGCTAGGGGAGACCCAGTACTTC.

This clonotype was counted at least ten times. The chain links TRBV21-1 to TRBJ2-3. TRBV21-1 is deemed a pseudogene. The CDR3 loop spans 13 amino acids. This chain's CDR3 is CASSQALTDTQYF. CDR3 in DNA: TGTGCCAGCAGCCAGGCACTCACAGATACGCAGTATTTT.

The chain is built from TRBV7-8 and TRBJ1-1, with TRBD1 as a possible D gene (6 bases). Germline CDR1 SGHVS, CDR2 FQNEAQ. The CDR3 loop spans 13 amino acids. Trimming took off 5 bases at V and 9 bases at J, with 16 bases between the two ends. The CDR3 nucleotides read TGTGCCAGCAGCCTAATAATACAGGGTCAAGCTTTCTTT. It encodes CASSLIIQGQAFF.

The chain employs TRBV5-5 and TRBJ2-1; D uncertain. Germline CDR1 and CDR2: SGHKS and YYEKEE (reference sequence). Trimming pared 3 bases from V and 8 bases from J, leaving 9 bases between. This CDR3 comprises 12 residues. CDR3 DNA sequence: TGTGCCAGCAGCTCCGTCCGGGATGAGCAGTTCTTC. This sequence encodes CASSSVRDEQFF.

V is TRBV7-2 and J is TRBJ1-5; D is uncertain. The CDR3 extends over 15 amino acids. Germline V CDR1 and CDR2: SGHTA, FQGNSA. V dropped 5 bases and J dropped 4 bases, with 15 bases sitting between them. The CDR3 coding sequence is TGTGCCAGCAGCACCCCTCCACACGGGAATCAGCCCCAGCATTTT. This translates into CASSTPPHGNQPQHF. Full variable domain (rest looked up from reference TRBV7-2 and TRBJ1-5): GAGVSQSPSNKVTEKGKDVELRCDPISGHTALYWYRQSLGQGLEFLIYFQGNSAPDKSGLPSDRFSAERTGGSVSTLTIQRTQQEDSAVYLCASSTPPHGNQPQHFGDGTRLSIL.

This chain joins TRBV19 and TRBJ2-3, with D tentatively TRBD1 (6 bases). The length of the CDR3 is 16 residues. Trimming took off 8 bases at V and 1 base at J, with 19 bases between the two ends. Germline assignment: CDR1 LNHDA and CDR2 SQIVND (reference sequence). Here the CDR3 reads CASPPQDSLGTDTQYF. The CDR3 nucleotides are TGTGCCAGTCCCCCTCAGGACAGCTTGGGCACAGATACGCAGTATTTT.

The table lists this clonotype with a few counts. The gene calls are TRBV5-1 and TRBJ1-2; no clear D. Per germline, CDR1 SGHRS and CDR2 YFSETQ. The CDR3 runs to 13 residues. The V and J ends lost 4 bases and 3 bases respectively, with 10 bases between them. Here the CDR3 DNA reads TGCGCCAGCAGCGCGCACAGCGACTATGGCTACACCTTC. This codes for CASSAHSDYGYTF.

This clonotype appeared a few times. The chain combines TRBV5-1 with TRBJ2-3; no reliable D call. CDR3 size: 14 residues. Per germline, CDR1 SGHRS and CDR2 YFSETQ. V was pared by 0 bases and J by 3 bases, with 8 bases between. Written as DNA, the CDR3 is TGCGCCAGCAGCTTGGTGCAAGCAACAGATACGCAGTATTTT. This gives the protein CASSLVQATDTQYF.

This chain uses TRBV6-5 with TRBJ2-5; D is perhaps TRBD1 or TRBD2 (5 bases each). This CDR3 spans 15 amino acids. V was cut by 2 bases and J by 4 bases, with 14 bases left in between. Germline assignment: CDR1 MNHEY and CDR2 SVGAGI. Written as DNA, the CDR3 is TGTGCCAGCAGTTACGATAGGGGAGTGATAGAGACCCAGTACTTC. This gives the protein CASSYDRGVIETQYF.

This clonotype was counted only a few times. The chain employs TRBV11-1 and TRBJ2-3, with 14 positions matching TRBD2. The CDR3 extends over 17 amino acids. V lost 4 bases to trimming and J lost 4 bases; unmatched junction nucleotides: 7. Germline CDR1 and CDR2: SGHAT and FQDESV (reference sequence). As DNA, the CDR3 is TGTGCCAGCAGCTCAACGTGGACTAGCGGGGGGTCAGATACGCAGTATTTT. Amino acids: CASSSTWTSGGSDTQYF.

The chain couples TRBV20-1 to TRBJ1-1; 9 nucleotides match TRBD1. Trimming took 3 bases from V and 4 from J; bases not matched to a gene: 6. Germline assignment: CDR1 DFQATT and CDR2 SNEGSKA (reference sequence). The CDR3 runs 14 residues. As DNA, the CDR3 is TGCAGTGCTAGTGAACAGGGGGCGGGCACTGAAGCTTTCTTT. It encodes CSASEQGAGTEAFF.

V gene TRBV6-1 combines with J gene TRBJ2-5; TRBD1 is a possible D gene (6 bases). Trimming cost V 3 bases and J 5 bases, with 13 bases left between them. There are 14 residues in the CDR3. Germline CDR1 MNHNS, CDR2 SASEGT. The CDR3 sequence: CASSDDRPGETQYF. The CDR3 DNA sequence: TGTGCCAGCAGTGACGACAGGCCGGGGGAGACCCAGTACTTC.

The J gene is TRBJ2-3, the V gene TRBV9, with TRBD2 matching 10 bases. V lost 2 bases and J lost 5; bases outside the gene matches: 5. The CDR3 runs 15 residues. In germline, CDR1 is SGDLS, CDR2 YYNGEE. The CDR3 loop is CASSVSGGARDTQYF. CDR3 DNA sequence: TGTGCCAGCAGCGTGAGCGGGGGGGCTAGAGATACGCAGTATTTT.

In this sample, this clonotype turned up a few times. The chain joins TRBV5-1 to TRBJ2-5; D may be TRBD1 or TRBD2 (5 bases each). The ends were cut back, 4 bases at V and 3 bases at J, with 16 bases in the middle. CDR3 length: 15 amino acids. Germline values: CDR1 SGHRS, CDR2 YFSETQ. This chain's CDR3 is CASSPPGARKETQYF. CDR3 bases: TGCGCCAGCAGCCCACCCGGGGCACGAAAAGAGACCCAGTACTTC.

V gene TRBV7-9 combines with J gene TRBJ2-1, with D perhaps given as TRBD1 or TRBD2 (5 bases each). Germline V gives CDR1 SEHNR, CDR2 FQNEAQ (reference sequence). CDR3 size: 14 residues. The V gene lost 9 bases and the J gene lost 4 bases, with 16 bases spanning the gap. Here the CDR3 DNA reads TGTGCCAGTAAGACAGAGGGCCCTTACAATGAGCAGTTCTTC. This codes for CASKTEGPYNEQFF.

This CDR3 is CASSPQGLTYLNIQYF. CDR3 sequence (DNA): TGTGCCAGCAGTCCACAGGGACTGACATACCTGAACATTCAGTACTTC. The rearrangement joins TRBV28 to TRBJ2-4, with D possibly called TRBD1 or TRBD2 (6 bases each). The CDR3 runs to 16 residues. CDR1 is MDHEN and CDR2 is SYDVKM in the germline V gene. V was cut by 5 bases and J by 7 bases, with 21 bases left in between. Using reference TRBV28 and TRBJ2-4 for the parts outside the CDR3, the full variable domain is DVKVTQSSRYLVKRTGEKVFLECVQDMDHENMFWYRQDPGLGLRLIYFSYDVKMKEKGDIPEGYSVSREKKERFSLILESASTNQTSMYLCASSPQGLTYLNIQYFGAGTRLSVL.

The CDR3 nucleotides are TGTGCCAGCAGTTTGGACAGGGGTTACACCATATATTTT. Translation gives CASSLDRGYTIYF. The rearrangement links TRBV12-3 or TRBV12-4 to TRBJ1-3; 9 bases fit TRBD1. The CDR3 has 13 residues. The J segment lost 8 bases and the V segment lost 3 bases, leaving 2 bases of the junction unmatched.

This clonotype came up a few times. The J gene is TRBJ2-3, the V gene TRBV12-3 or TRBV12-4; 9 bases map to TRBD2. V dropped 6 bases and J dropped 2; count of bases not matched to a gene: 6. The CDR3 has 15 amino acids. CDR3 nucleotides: TGTGCCAGCAGCAGGACTAGCGTACTCACAGATACGCAGTATTTT. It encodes CASSRTSVLTDTQYF.

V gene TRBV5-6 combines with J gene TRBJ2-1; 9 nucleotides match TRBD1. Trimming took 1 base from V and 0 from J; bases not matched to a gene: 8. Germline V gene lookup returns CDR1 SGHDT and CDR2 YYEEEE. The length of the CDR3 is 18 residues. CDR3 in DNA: TGTGCCAGCAGCTTGCAAGGTTTGGGACAGGGCTCCTACAATGAGCAGTTCTTC. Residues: CASSLQGLGQGSYNEQFF.

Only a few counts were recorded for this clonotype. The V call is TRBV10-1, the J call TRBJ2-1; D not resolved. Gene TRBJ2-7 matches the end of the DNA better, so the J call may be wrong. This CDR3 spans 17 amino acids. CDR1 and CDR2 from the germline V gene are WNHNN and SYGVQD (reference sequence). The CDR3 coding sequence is TGCGCCAGCAGTGGATTTCTAGGGCCTCGACTTTCCTACGAGCAGTACTTC. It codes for CASSGFLGPRLSYEQYF.